Listed here are 15 T cell receptor beta chains from one sample, sequenced in a study of T-cell memory formation after mild COVID-19. TCRdb processed the 5' RACE reads anew with MiXCR; each CDR3 protein has one entry. The table has about 450,000 distinct CDR3 sequences, around a quarter seen once. The sequenced sample was PBMCs or a T cell subset sorted from them (not recorded which). All receptors derive from an adult woman who had mild COVID-19 (a few samples of this study predate the infection). Cell type and time point are not known.

V is TRBV6-1 and J is TRBJ2-3; D is unresolved. Trimming removed 6 bases at V and 1 base at J, with 11 bases between. CDR1 is MNHNS and CDR2 is SASEGT in the germline V gene. The CDR3 contains 14 residues. CDR3 in DNA: TGTGCCAGCAGCCGAGAAGTGGGCACAGATACGCAGTATTTT. Encoded protein: CASSREVGTDTQYF.

This clonotype was detected a few times. This chain connects TRBV19 to TRBJ2-7; D is ambiguous. The germline CDR1 and CDR2 sequences are LNHDA and SQIVND (reference sequence). V shed 8 bases and J shed 1 base, with 12 bases lying between them. The CDR3 is 13 residues long. This CDR3 reads CASQNAESYEQYF. CDR3 nucleotides: TGTGCCAGTCAAAACGCAGAGTCCTACGAGCAGTACTTC. The complete variable domain, with remaining parts taken from reference TRBV19 and TRBJ2-7, reads DGGITQSPKYLFRKEGQNVTLSCEQNLNHDAMYWYRQDPGQGLRLIYYSQIVNDFQKGDIAEGYSVSREKKESFPLTVTSAQKNPTAFYLCASQNAESYEQYFGPGTRLTVT.

The J gene is TRBJ2-1, the V gene TRBV5-1; no reliable D call. CDR3 size: 15 residues. CDR1 and CDR2 (germline): SGHRS, YFSETQ. V shed 0 bases and J shed 6 bases, with 13 bases lying between them. The CDR3 protein is CASSLDVSGGNEQFF. The CDR3 DNA is TGCGCCAGCAGCTTGGATGTCTCAGGCGGCAATGAGCAGTTCTTC. Full variable domain (outside the CDR3, taken from reference TRBV5-1 and TRBJ2-1): KAGVTQTPRYLIKTRGQQVTLSCSPISGHRSVSWYQQTPGQGLQFLFEYFSETQRNKGNFPGRFSGRQFSNSRSEMNVSTLELGDSALYLCASSLDVSGGNEQFFGPGTRLTVL.

This clonotype has more than one count but fewer than ten. The chain is built from TRBV10-3 and TRBJ2-2; no reliable D call. Between the trimmed V and J ends, which lost 2 bases and 2 bases, there was a span of 9 bases. The CDR3 totals 15 residues. In germline, CDR1 is ENHRY, CDR2 SYGVKD. CDR3 loop: CAISEETPNTGELFF. For the CDR3, the DNA is TGTGCCATCAGTGAGGAGACACCCAACACCGGGGAGCTGTTTTTT.

This sequence joins TRBV20-1 and TRBJ2-1; 7 positions match TRBD1. This CDR3 has 13 residues. V lost 6 bases and J lost 10; bases outside the gene matches: 12. Per germline, CDR1 DFQATT and CDR2 SNEGSKA (reference sequence). The CDR3 reads CSARTGVIDEQFF. CDR3 bases: TGCAGTGCACGTACAGGGGTGATCGACGAGCAGTTCTTC.

The chain employs TRBV5-5 and TRBJ2-5; the D is unclear. In germline, CDR1 is SGHKS, CDR2 YYEKEE (reference sequence). Trimming removed 1 base from V and 7 bases from J, with 14 bases in between. The CDR3 has 14 amino acids. The CDR3 DNA reads TGTGCCAGCAGCTTGTACGAGGCCTCTTGGACCCAGTACTTC. Protein sequence: CASSLYEASWTQYF.

In this sample, this clonotype turned up a few times. The V gene is TRBV4-2, the J gene TRBJ2-1; the match to TRBD2 covers 12 bases. Germline-derived CDR1 and CDR2 are LGHNA and YNFKEQ. There are 16 residues in the CDR3. The V and J ends lost 2 bases and 3 bases, in that order; junction bases with no gene match: 2. The CDR3 coding sequence is TGTGCCAGCAGCCAATCTAGCGGGAGGGGCTACAATGAGCAGTTCTTC. Amino acids: CASSQSSGRGYNEQFF.

This clonotype showed up just a few times. This chain joins TRBV6-6 and TRBJ2-1; a possible D gene is TRBD1 (6 bases). The CDR3 is 16 amino acids. The V gene lost 5 bases and the J gene lost 0 bases, with 14 bases spanning the gap. Germline V lookup: CDR1 MNHNY, CDR2 SVGAGI (reference sequence). The CDR3 DNA reads TGTGCCAGCAGTACCCTGGGCAGGGGCTCCTACAATGAGCAGTTCTTC. Its protein is CASSTLGRGSYNEQFF.

The chain has TRBV3-1 and TRBJ1-5; 7 nucleotides agree with TRBD1. There are 15 residues in the CDR3. The germline V gene has CDR1 LGHDT and CDR2 YNNKEL (reference sequence). Trimming took 2 bases from V and 8 from J; bases not matched to a gene: 9. Here the CDR3 reads CASSQTGQLPEPQHF. The CDR3 coding sequence is TGTGCCAGCAGCCAAACGGGACAGCTTCCGGAGCCCCAGCATTTT.

CDR3: CASSYSNDPNEQFF. As DNA, the CDR3 is TGTGCCAGCAGTTACTCGAATGACCCCAATGAGCAGTTCTTC. This chain uses TRBV6-2 or TRBV6-3 with TRBJ2-1; unclear D gene. Germline lookup yields CDR1 MNHEY and CDR2 SVGEGT. The V and J ends lost 0 bases and 6 bases respectively, with 9 bases between them. The CDR3 runs 14 residues.

This clonotype appeared a few times. V gene TRBV6-4 combines with J gene TRBJ2-1; D is unresolved. The CDR3 covers 14 residues. V shed 4 bases and J shed 6 bases, with 13 bases lying between them. In germline, CDR1 is MRHNA, CDR2 SNTAGT. The CDR3 sequence: CASSGASLSNEQFF. CDR3 bases: TGTGCCAGCAGTGGAGCGTCCCTTTCCAATGAGCAGTTCTTC.

This chain links TRBV4-1 with TRBJ2-7; 11 bases fit TRBD2. The CDR3 covers 18 residues. The V gene's germline CDR1 is MGHRA and CDR2 YSYEKL. Trimming took 3 bases from V and 2 from J; bases not matched to a gene: 12. CDR3 in amino acids: CASSQYRRGTSGTYEQYF. CDR3 coding DNA: TGCGCCAGCAGCCAGTACCGCCGTGGGACTAGCGGAACCTACGAGCAGTACTTC.

The V gene is TRBV13, the J gene TRBJ2-3, with 11 bases lining up with TRBD2. V lost 5 bases, J lost 3 bases, and 7 bases stayed unmatched. This CDR3 is 16 amino acids long. The V gene's germline CDR1 is PRHDT and CDR2 FYEKMQ (reference sequence). The CDR3 loop reads CASSPTSGSQTDTQYF. The CDR3, as DNA: TGTGCCAGCAGCCCAACTAGCGGGAGCCAGACAGATACGCAGTATTTT.

This clonotype was seen a handful of times. The gene calls are TRBV2 and TRBJ2-3; D is unresolved. The germline gives CDR1 SNHLY, CDR2 FYNNEI. The CDR3 is made up of 13 amino acids. V gave up 1 base and J gave up 2 bases, with 4 bases separating them. As DNA, the CDR3 is TGTGCCAGCAGTGAAGGAAACACAGATACGCAGTATTTT. Its protein product is CASSEGNTDTQYF.

This clonotype has more than one count but fewer than ten. The genes are TRBV2 and TRBJ2-3; tentatively, D is TRBD1 (5 bases). Germline CDR1 is SNHLY and CDR2 is FYNNEI. CDR3 length: 14 amino acids. Between the trimmed V and J ends, which lost 10 bases and 2 bases, there was a span of 16 bases. CDR3 sequence: CATTDAGPTDTQYF. CDR3 sequence (DNA): TGTGCCACTACCGACGCAGGGCCCACAGATACGCAGTATTTT.